The T cell receptor (beta chain) under discussion was sequenced for a study of T cells expressing NK-cell markers. Study context: In sorted CD3+CD56+NKG2C+, CD3+CD56+NKG2C- and CD3+CD56-NKG2C+ T cells, TCR beta repertoires were obtained.

From its re-call of the 5' RACE reads, TCRdb lists each CDR3 protein once, without DNA. In total, the table holds around 380,000 distinct CDR3 sequences. The CDR3 sequence is 13 residues long. CDR1 is SGHDN and CDR2 is FVKESK in the germline V gene. The rearrangement joins TRBV14 to TRBJ2-1. This clonotype was sampled from a woman between 45 and 65 years old in good health. The sample taken for sequencing was blood T cells: a sorted CD56 or NKG2C T cell subset, CD4+ or CD8+ T cells, or bulk PBMC T cells (not recorded which). CDR3 residues: CASSQELYSLQFF.